These T cell receptor beta chains were read from a single sample in a study of T-cell reconstitution after alpha-beta-depleted transplantation in children. TCRdb reanalysed the PCR reads using MiXCR and keeps one entry per CDR3 protein. Among about 980,000 distinct CDR3 sequences listed, about 31% were seen once. The material sequenced was PBMCs, mostly from graft donor cells, taken 360 days after TCRalphabeta/CD19-depleted stem cell transplant. The receptors come from a boy younger than two who had a stem cell transplant for SCID, so the T cells may come from the graft donor. Each CDR3 is given with its conserved first and last residue. Fields, in order: V gene, D gene, clone size, J gene, CDR3 protein, CDR3 DNA. D genes are given only for firm matches. Clone sizes are given selectively: once, few, many, or a class where the clone is expanded.

TRBV10-3	TRBD1	-	TRBJ1-1	CAIRAQGRVTEAFF	TGTGCCATCAGGGCACAGGGGAGGGTCACTGAAGCTTTCTTT
TRBV7-7	-	-	TRBJ2-1	CASSRVGLNEQFF	TGTGCCAGCAGCAGAGTGGGGCTGAATGAGCAGTTCTTC
TRBV20-1	TRBD1	few	TRBJ1-2	CSASQGADGYTF	TGCAGTGCTTCACAGGGGGCGGATGGCTACACCTTC
TRBV3-1	TRBD1	-	TRBJ2-7	CASSQTSGTGSYEQYF	TGTGCCAGCAGCCAGACCTCCGGGACAGGGTCCTACGAGCAGTACTTC
TRBV6-1	TRBD2	-	TRBJ2-1	CASRRREGDNEQFF	TGTGCCAGCCGAAGACGGGAGGGGGACAATGAGCAGTTCTTC
TRBV5-1	-	-	TRBJ1-1	CASSLVSGPRGNTEAFF	TGCGCCAGCAGCTTGGTATCGGGCCCGCGGGGGAACACTGAAGCTTTCTTT
TRBV18	TRBD2	few	TRBJ2-3	CASSPGTSGLRDTQYF	TGTGCCAGCTCACCGGGGACTAGCGGGTTGAGAGATACGCAGTATTTT
TRBV7-2	-	-	TRBJ2-3	CASESWGSGGTDTQYF	TGTGCCAGCGAATCCTGGGGGTCGGGGGGCACAGATACGCAGTATTTT
TRBV6-5	-	few	TRBJ1-1	CASSYSNGHTEAFF	TGTGCCAGCAGTTACTCGAACGGTCACACTGAAGCTTTCTTT
TRBV12-3/TRBV12-4	-	-	TRBJ2-5	CAIKGVSGTQYF	TGTGCCATTAAAGGGGTTTCGGGGACTCAGTACTTC
TRBV6-1	-	few	TRBJ2-3	CASSRSGALGDTQYF	TGTGCCAGCAGCCGTAGCGGTGCCCTCGGCGATACGCAGTATTTT
TRBV9	-	-	TRBJ2-1	CASSVGADSSYNEQFF	TGTGCCAGCAGCGTAGGTGCGGACAGCTCCTACAATGAGCAGTTCTTC
TRBV5-1	-	few	TRBJ2-7	CASGDGTPSYEQYF	TGCGCCAGCGGTGACGGGACACCATCCTACGAGCAGTACTTC
TRBV29-1	TRBD1	-	TRBJ1-1	CSVDRGFTEAFF	TGCAGCGTGGACAGGGGCTTCACTGAAGCTTTCTTT
TRBV4-3	TRBD1	-	TRBJ2-3	CASSGPFGQGSTDTQYF	TGCGCCAGCAGCGGGCCGTTCGGACAGGGAAGCACAGATACGCAGTATTTT
TRBV20-1	TRBD2	few	TRBJ2-7	CSAMGGYEQYF	TGCAGTGCAATGGGAGGGTACGAGCAGTACTTC
TRBV10-3	TRBD1	many	TRBJ2-6	CATRDRDSGANVLTF	TGTGCCACCCGGGACAGGGACTCTGGGGCCAACGTCCTGACTTTC
TRBV3-1	TRBD2	-	TRBJ2-1	CASSQEPGLARNEQFF	TGTGCCAGCAGCCAAGAACCGGGACTAGCAAGGAATGAGCAGTTCTTC
TRBV15	TRBD1	-	TRBJ2-7	CATSRDKRTGLVGEQYF	TGTGCCACCAGCAGAGATAAAAGGACAGGGCTGGTGGGGGAGCAGTACTTC
TRBV12-3/TRBV12-4	-	-	TRBJ2-7	CASSMGRTSYEQYF	TGTGCCAGCAGTATGGGACGGACTTCCTACGAGCAGTACTTC
TRBV7-9	TRBD2	-	TRBJ2-3	CASSLSSGGDTQYF	TGTGCCAGCAGCTTAAGCAGCGGGGGAGATACGCAGTATTTT
TRBV2	TRBD1	-	TRBJ2-3	CASSSQSGRTGAGTDTQYF	TGTGCCAGCAGTTCCCAATCCGGTCGGACAGGGGCGGGCACAGATACGCAGTATTTT
TRBV5-1	-	few	TRBJ2-5	CASSLEPTDSRGTQYF	TGCGCCAGCAGCTTGGAACCCACAGATTCCCGGGGGACCCAGTACTTC
TRBV6-2/TRBV6-3	-	few	TRBJ1-3	CASSYGSPADSLFSGNTIYF	TGTGCCAGCAGTTACGGGTCGCCCGCGGACAGCCTCTTCTCTGGAAACACCATATATTTT
TRBV7-9	-	few	TRBJ1-1	CASSLDSSKATEAFF	TGTGCCAGCAGCTTAGATAGTTCAAAGGCTACTGAAGCTTTCTTT
TRBV29-1	-	many	TRBJ2-1	CSVEDHRAAAYNEQFF	TGCAGCGTTGAAGATCACAGGGCCGCGGCCTACAATGAGCAGTTCTTC
TRBV20-1	-	-	TRBJ2-1	CSARGLHNEQFF	TGCAGTGCCCGAGGACTCCACAATGAGCAGTTCTTC
TRBV12-3/TRBV12-4	-	-	TRBJ2-2	CASRRGFGAGELFF	-
TRBV28	TRBD1	-	TRBJ1-5	CASSTPWDRGSSNQPQHF	TGTGCCAGCAGTACCCCCTGGGACAGGGGCTCTAGCAATCAGCCCCAGCATTTT
TRBV28	-	few	TRBJ1-1	CASSANSEAFF	TGTGCCAGCAGTGCGAACTCTGAAGCTTTCTTT
TRBV7-6	-	few	TRBJ2-1	CASSPNGLAYNEQFF	TGTGCCAGCAGCCCGAATGGGCTAGCGTACAATGAGCAGTTCTTC
TRBV24-1	TRBD1	-	TRBJ2-5	CATAAGERTGGAEVATQYF	TGTGCCACCGCGGCGGGGGAGAGGACAGGGGGCGCTGAAGTTGCGACCCAGTACTTC
TRBV6-6	-	-	TRBJ2-2	CASSYSGKNTGELFF	TGTGCCAGCAGTTACTCAGGGAAGAACACCGGGGAGCTGTTTTTT
TRBV28	-	-	TRBJ2-1	CASQGTSSYNEQFF	TGTGCCAGCCAGGGGACAAGCTCCTACAATGAGCAGTTCTTC
TRBV12-3/TRBV12-4	-	-	TRBJ2-1	CASLRDNEQFF	TGTGCCAGCCTGCGGGACAATGAGCAGTTCTTC
TRBV3-1	TRBD2	few	TRBJ2-1	CASSQDLLAGGNEQFF	TGTGCCAGCAGCCAAGACTTGTTGGCGGGGGGAAATGAGCAGTTCTTC
TRBV5-1	-	-	TRBJ1-1	CASSLASGERRTEAFF	TGCGCCAGCAGCTTGGCCAGTGGGGAGAGGAGAACTGAAGCTTTCTTT
TRBV4-2	-	-	TRBJ1-2	CASSQPIPGDGYTF	TGTGCCAGCAGCCAGCCAATCCCTGGGGATGGCTACACCTTC
TRBV29-1	TRBD2	-	TRBJ2-3	CSVLRTSYADTQYF	TGCAGCGTTCTTCGGACTAGCTATGCAGATACGCAGTATTTT
TRBV2	-	-	TRBJ1-2	CASIATSNYGYTF	TGTGCCAGCATAGCCACCTCAAACTATGGCTACACCTTC
TRBV20-1	-	few	TRBJ2-5	CSVDSNQETQYF	TGCAGCGTTGACAGCAACCAAGAGACCCAGTACTTC
TRBV12-3/TRBV12-4	-	-	TRBJ2-7	CASTAPTTGIFSYEQYF	TGTGCCAGCACCGCCCCCACAACAGGGATATTCTCCTACGAGCAGTACTTC
TRBV6-1	-	few	TRBJ2-4	CASRPGPLAKNIQYF	TGTGCCAGCAGGCCGGGACCACTAGCCAAAAACATTCAGTACTTC
TRBV6-1	TRBD1	-	TRBJ2-1	CASSETGGPYNEQFF	TGTGCCAGCAGTGAGACAGGGGGCCCCTACAATGAGCAGTTCTTC
TRBV11-3	-	-	TRBJ2-1	CASSLRGAVMLSSYNEQFF	TGTGCCAGCAGCTTACGGGGAGCGGTGATGTTAAGTTCCTACAATGAGCAGTTCTTC
TRBV18	-	-	TRBJ1-1	CASSPQGRNTEAFF	TGTGCCAGCTCACCACAGGGGCGCAACACTGAAGCTTTCTTT
TRBV9	-	few	TRBJ1-4	CASSPSSGYGEKLFF	TGTGCCAGCAGCCCGTCCAGCGGCTACGGGGAAAAACTGTTTTTT